These 27 T cell receptor beta chains came from one sample sequenced in a study of T cells in Graves' hyperthyroidism and ophthalmopathy. Regions amplified from RNA transcripts were the TCR beta CDR3 regions. RT-PCR in the first round (using the HTBI primer set) targeted the TCR CDR3. TCRdb ran MiXCR on the multiplex PCR reads and lists one entry per CDR3 protein. Here the sample spans hundreds of thousands of distinct CDR3 sequences, about 15% being singletons. The source material was blood. The receptors derive from a young woman with Graves' hyperthyroidism.

A single count supports this clonotype. The chain links TRBV28 to TRBJ2-7, with a possible D match to TRBD1 (5 bases). The CDR3 loop spans 15 amino acids. Germline V CDR1 and CDR2: MDHEN, SYDVKM. Trimming took 0 bases from V and 4 from J, leaving 13 bases between them. DNA for the CDR3: TGTGCCAGCAGTTTATGGCAGGGCCCTACTTACGAGCAGTACTTC. The encoded protein is CASSLWQGPTYEQYF. Complete variable domain (other parts from reference TRBV28 and TRBJ2-7): DVKVTQSSRYLVKRTGEKVFLECVQDMDHENMFWYRQDPGLGLRLIYFSYDVKMKEKGDIPEGYSVSREKKERFSLILESASTNQTSMYLCASSLWQGPTYEQYFGPGTRLTVT.

This clonotype appeared many times. The V call is TRBV28, the J call TRBJ2-1; 14 bases agree with TRBD2. Germline lookup yields CDR1 MDHEN and CDR2 SYDVKM. With V trimmed by 5 bases and J by 5 bases, 5 bases remained unmatched. The CDR3 extends over 16 amino acids. For the CDR3, the DNA is TGTGCCAGCAGTCCCCTGGGACTAGCGGGAGACAATGAGCAGTTCTTC. Its protein is CASSPLGLAGDNEQFF.

Many counts were recorded for this clonotype. The chain carries TRBV6-1 and TRBJ2-3; D might be TRBD1 (6 bases). Germline V gene lookup returns CDR1 MNHNS and CDR2 SASEGT. V shed 5 bases and J shed 2 bases, with 14 bases lying between them. The CDR3 loop spans 15 amino acids. The CDR3: CASSSPGQITDTQYF. In nucleotides, the CDR3 is TGTGCCAGCAGTTCCCCGGGACAAATCACAGATACGCAGTATTTT.

This clonotype turned up a few times. The gene calls are TRBV7-9 and TRBJ1-1; D is perhaps TRBD1 (5 bases). The CDR3 is 14 residues long. V was pared by 1 base and J by 5 bases, with 11 bases between. Per the germline V gene, CDR1 is SEHNR and CDR2 is FQNEAQ (reference sequence). The CDR3 protein is CASSLVQGQTEAFF. The CDR3 nucleotides read TGTGCCAGCAGCTTAGTGCAGGGTCAAACTGAAGCTTTCTTT. Complete variable domain (other parts from reference TRBV7-9 and TRBJ1-1): DTGVSQNPRHKITKRGQNVTFRCDPISEHNRLYWYRQTLGQGPEFLTYFQNEAQLEKSRLLSDRFSAERPKGSFSTLEIQRTEQGDSAMYLCASSLVQGQTEAFFGQGTRLTVV.

This clonotype was detected many times. V is TRBV13 and J is TRBJ1-1, with D unresolved. Germline V gives CDR1 PRHDT, CDR2 FYEKMQ (reference sequence). CDR3 length equals 14 residues. Between the trimmed V and J ends, which lost 5 bases and 0 bases, there was a span of 10 bases. This CDR3 reads CASSPRPMNTEAFF. The DNA of the CDR3 is TGTGCCAGCAGCCCTCGACCCATGAACACTGAAGCTTTCTTT. The full variable domain, its missing parts supplied by reference TRBV13 and TRBJ1-1, is AAGVIQSPRHLIKEKRETATLKCYPIPRHDTVYWYQQGPGQDPQFLISFYEKMQSDKGSIPDRFSAQQFSDYHSELNMSSLELGDSALYFCASSPRPMNTEAFFGQGTRLTVV.

In its sample, this clonotype was seen a few times. V gene TRBV24-1 combines with J gene TRBJ2-1; 11 nucleotides agree with TRBD2. The CDR3 contains 16 residues. From germline, CDR1 is KGHDR and CDR2 SFDVKD. Germline trimming cut 9 bases from V and 0 bases from J; bases unmatched to any gene: 6. This CDR3 reads CATSELAGGSYNEQFF. The DNA for the CDR3 is TGTGCCACCTCGGAGCTAGCGGGAGGCTCCTACAATGAGCAGTTCTTC.

This clonotype was seen repeatedly, ten times or more. The chain joins TRBV2 to TRBJ2-1; D call uncertain. Trimming cost V 3 bases and J 13 bases, with 10 bases left between them. The CDR3 extends over 11 amino acids. Germline-derived CDR1 and CDR2 are SNHLY and FYNNEI. The CDR3 DNA follows: TGTGCCAGCAGTGAGCGCCCTCTACAGTTCTTC. Amino acid sequence: CASSERPLQFF.

This clonotype was seen only a few times. The rearrangement links TRBV19 to TRBJ2-4; D assignment may be TRBD1 or TRBD2 (5 bases each). The germline gives CDR1 LNHDA, CDR2 SQIVND (reference sequence). The CDR3 loop spans 14 amino acids. The V end was cut by 6 bases, the J end by 4 bases, with 13 bases between. This CDR3 is CASRTWDGKNIQYF. CDR3 sequence (DNA): TGTGCCAGTAGGACTTGGGACGGAAAAAACATTCAGTACTTC.

The chain joins TRBV7-9 to TRBJ2-7, with D perhaps matching TRBD1 or TRBD2 (6 bases each). The germline CDR1 and CDR2 sequences are SEHNR and FQNEAQ (reference sequence). The V gene lost 1 base and the J gene lost 5 bases, with 15 bases spanning the gap. The CDR3 totals 15 residues. CDR3 sequence: CASSLGQGRWDEQYF. CDR3 bases: TGTGCCAGCAGCTTAGGGCAGGGGAGGTGGGACGAGCAGTACTTC.

In its sample, this clonotype was seen a few times. This chain connects TRBV14 to TRBJ2-5; possibly TRBD1 for D (5 bases). The CDR3 consists of 14 residues. The ends were cut back, 6 bases at V and 3 bases at J, with 14 bases in the middle. Germline V gene sequence: CDR1 SGHDN, CDR2 FVKESK. The CDR3 region is CASRGQGGEETQYF. The CDR3 DNA follows: TGTGCCAGCAGGGGTCAGGGTGGCGAAGAGACCCAGTACTTC.

This clonotype has a count of ten or more. The chain combines TRBV28 with TRBJ1-4; possible D gene TRBD1, 5 bases. CDR1 is MDHEN, CDR2 SYDVKM, per germline. The V end lost 6 bases, the J end lost 5 bases, and 22 bases lay between the germline ends. The CDR3 has 17 residues. DNA for the CDR3: TGTGCCAGCAGCCATTTCAGGGAGAGAACGAGAAATGAAAAACTGTTTTTT. Its translation: CASSHFRERTRNEKLFF.

This clonotype occurred many times. The chain uses TRBV11-2 and TRBJ2-5; no clear D gene. The V end was cut by 4 bases, the J end by 7 bases, with 16 bases between. CDR3 length equals 14 residues. Germline CDR1 is SGHAT and CDR2 is FQNNGV. For the CDR3, the DNA is TGTGCCAGCAGCTCACTCAAGGGCTTGGGGACCCAGTACTTC. Protein sequence: CASSSLKGLGTQYF. Full variable domain (rest looked up from reference TRBV11-2 and TRBJ2-5): EAGVAQSPRYKIIEKRQSVAFWCNPISGHATLYWYQQILGQGPKLLIQFQNNGVVDDSQLPKDRFSAERLKGVDSTLKIQPAKLEDSAVYLCASSSLKGLGTQYFGPGTRLLVL.

There are a few counts of this clonotype. The chain links TRBV4-1 to TRBJ2-3; D tentatively fits TRBD1 or TRBD2 (5 bases each). This CDR3 region has 15 residues. Trimming removed 3 bases from V and 1 base from J, with 11 bases in between. The V gene's germline CDR1 is MGHRA and CDR2 YSYEKL. CDR3 sequence: CASSQWDGGTDTQYF. Written as DNA, the CDR3 is TGCGCCAGCAGCCAGTGGGACGGGGGCACAGATACGCAGTATTTT.

V is TRBV4-3 and J is TRBJ2-6; a weak D match, TRBD2 (7 bases). Trimming took off 0 bases at V and 2 bases at J, with 11 bases between the two ends. The CDR3 loop spans 17 amino acids. CDR1 and CDR2 from the germline V gene are LGHNA and YSLEER. The CDR3 loop reads CASSQDRGGTGANVLTF. CDR3 sequence (DNA): TGCGCCAGCAGCCAAGATAGGGGGGGAACTGGGGCCAACGTCCTGACTTTC.

Turning to this clonotype: Since a much larger clone is just one base distant, this may be a read error. The CDR3 nucleotides are TGTGCCACCAGCAGAGTAGAGGGCCATGAGCAGTTCTTC. This gives the protein CATSRVEGHEQFF. The rearrangement joins TRBV15 to TRBJ2-1; D might be TRBD2 (5 bases). Germline-derived CDR1 and CDR2 are LNHNV and YYDKDF (reference sequence). The V end lost 1 base, the J end lost 8 bases, and 9 bases lay between the germline ends. The CDR3 sequence is 13 residues long.

This clonotype occurred a few times. The V gene is TRBV24-1, the J gene TRBJ2-3, with D hard to call. Germline V gene data show CDR1 as KGHDR and CDR2 as SFDVKD. This CDR3 spans 14 amino acids. The chain's CDR3 is CVVGWSGEADTQYF. CDR3 bases: TGTGTCGTCGGCTGGAGTGGCGAGGCAGATACGCAGTATTTT.

This clonotype was counted only a few times. This chain joins TRBV4-1 and TRBJ2-2; 9 bases fit TRBD2. The length of the CDR3 is 17 residues. Germline trimming cut 5 bases from V and 3 bases from J; bases unmatched to any gene: 10. Germline V gene lookup returns CDR1 MGHRA and CDR2 YSYEKL. CDR3 bases: TGCGCCAGCAGCTCGGCTAGCGGGACAAAATACACCGGGGAGCTGTTTTTT. Its translation: CASSSASGTKYTGELFF.

This clonotype was observed a handful of times. The chain recombines TRBV30 with TRBJ2-1; either TRBD1 or TRBD2 may supply D (5 bases each). Germline V gene sequence: CDR1 GTSNPN, CDR2 SVGIG (reference sequence). Trimming took off 5 bases at V and 6 bases at J, with 8 bases between the two ends. The CDR3 runs to 11 residues. DNA for the CDR3: TGTGCCTGGGGGGGATTCAATGAGCAGTTCTTC. This gives the protein CAWGGFNEQFF.

This clonotype has more than one count but fewer than ten. V usage is TRBV20-1 and J usage is TRBJ2-5; unclear D gene. Germline assignment: CDR1 DFQATT and CDR2 SNEGSKA (reference sequence). The germline V and J ends were trimmed by 6 bases and 0 bases, with 11 bases remaining between them. The CDR3 totals 13 residues. The CDR3 here is CSALGRHQETQYF. CDR3 coding DNA: TGCAGTGCCCTTGGGCGGCACCAAGAGACCCAGTACTTC.

The table lists this clonotype with a few counts. The genes are TRBV19 and TRBJ2-2, with TRBD1 matching over 7 bases. From germline, CDR1 is LNHDA and CDR2 SQIVND (reference sequence). V lost 5 bases to trimming and J lost 7 bases; unmatched junction nucleotides: 7. The CDR3 has 14 residues. The CDR3 reads CASSALTGFGELFF. Written as DNA, the CDR3 is TGTGCCAGTAGTGCCCTGACAGGGTTCGGGGAGCTGTTTTTT.

In the case of this clonotype: A much more abundant neighbour one base away suggests this may be a read error. V is TRBV28 and J is TRBJ2-7; 7 bases are shared with TRBD2. Per germline, CDR1 MDHEN and CDR2 SYDVKM. This CDR3 spans 13 amino acids. J was trimmed by 7 bases and V by 2 bases; bases with no gene match: 5. The CDR3 spells CASSLKTSREQYF. The CDR3 bases are TGTGCCAGCAGTTTAAAGACTAGCCGTGAGCAGTACTTC.

This clonotype turned up a few times. This chain links TRBV9 with TRBJ1-4; the D is unclear. V lost 2 bases, J lost 6 bases, and 20 bases lay in between. The CDR3 runs to 17 residues. Germline V gene data show CDR1 as SGDLS and CDR2 as YYNGEE. CDR3 nucleotide sequence: TGTGCCAGCAGCGTTAACGGCGGATCGCGGGGATATGAAAAACTGTTTTTT. Encoded protein: CASSVNGGSRGYEKLFF.

This clonotype has just a few counts. J is TRBJ2-1 and V is TRBV7-6; 11 nucleotides align to TRBD2. Germline V gene lookup returns CDR1 SGHVS and CDR2 FNYEAQ. CDR3 length: 17 residues. V lost 5 bases to trimming and J lost 4 bases; unmatched junction nucleotides: 10. Written as DNA, the CDR3 is TGTGCCAGCAGCCCGGAGGCCCCTAGCGGGGGGTACAATGAGCAGTTCTTC. The encoded protein is CASSPEAPSGGYNEQFF. Looking up the rest from reference TRBV7-6 and TRBJ2-1 gives the full variable domain: GAGVSQSPRYKVTKRGQDVALRCDPISGHVSLYWYRQALGQGPEFLTYFNYEAQQDKSGLPNDRFSAERPEGSISTLTIQRTEQRDSAMYRCASSPEAPSGGYNEQFFGPGTRLTVL.

This clonotype was picked up many times. The chain joins TRBV28 to TRBJ1-1, with D maybe TRBD1 (6 bases). Per germline, CDR1 MDHEN and CDR2 SYDVKM. V was shortened by 1 base and J by 3 bases, with 12 bases between the two germline ends. The CDR3 is made up of 15 amino acids. The CDR3, as DNA: TGTGCCAGCAGTTTATACGGGGGCTTGCACACTGAAGCTTTCTTT. Protein product: CASSLYGGLHTEAFF.

This clonotype has at least ten counts. This chain uses TRBV30 with TRBJ2-3; TRBD2 matches 8 bases. The CDR3 is 14 residues long. The germline V gene has CDR1 GTSNPN and CDR2 SVGIG (reference sequence). The V and J ends lost 5 bases and 4 bases, in that order; junction bases with no gene match: 8. The DNA of the CDR3 is TGTGCCTGGGCCGGACTAGCTAAGGCAGATACGCAGTATTTT. Translation gives CAWAGLAKADTQYF.

This clonotype was detected many times. The J gene is TRBJ2-5, the V gene TRBV7-9, with D possibly being TRBD2 (6 bases). V was shortened by 5 bases and J by 7 bases, with 17 bases between the two germline ends. The CDR3 is 14 residues long. Germline V gene sequence: CDR1 SEHNR, CDR2 FQNEAQ (reference sequence). CDR3 in DNA: TGTGCCAGCAGCCCATCGGGAGAGCAGGGGACCCAGTACTTC. This gives the protein CASSPSGEQGTQYF. The complete variable domain, with remaining parts taken from reference TRBV7-9 and TRBJ2-5, reads DTGVSQNPRHKITKRGQNVTFRCDPISEHNRLYWYRQTLGQGPEFLTYFQNEAQLEKSRLLSDRFSAERPKGSFSTLEIQRTEQGDSAMYLCASSPSGEQGTQYFGPGTRLLVL.

In its sample, this clonotype was seen many times. The chain links TRBV18 to TRBJ2-7, with D possibly TRBD2 on 5 matching bases. The ends were cut back, 2 bases at V and 4 bases at J, with 9 bases in the middle. Germline CDR1 reads KGHSH; CDR2 reads LQKENI. The CDR3 is 13 amino acids. CDR3 amino acids: CASSPSTGYEQYF. The DNA of the CDR3 is TGTGCCAGCTCACCATCGACGGGATACGAGCAGTACTTC. The full variable domain, in which reference TRBV18 and TRBJ2-7 provide the parts outside the CDR3, is NAGVMQNPRHLVRRRGQEARLRCSPMKGHSHVYWYRQLPEEGLKFMVYLQKENIIDESGMPKERFSAEFPKEGPSILRIQQVVRGDSAAYFCASSPSTGYEQYFGPGTRLTVT.